The rows below give T cell receptor beta chains drawn from one sample of a study of CD8+CD57+ T cells in acquired aplastic anemia. TCRdb used MiXCR to reprocess the reads, holding one entry per CDR3 protein. The sample records approximately 130,000 distinct CDR3 sequences, 30% to 45% being singletons. Sequenced material: sorted CD4+, CD8+, or CD8+CD57+ T cells (not recorded which) from PBMCs. The receptors were sampled from a human donor with aplastic anemia. The CDR3 runs from the conserved cysteine through the conserved F or W. D genes are given only for firm matches. Size values are once, few and many counts, or a class for expanded clones, and some rows have none.

D,V,J,size,DNA,CDR3
TRBD1,TRBV3-1,TRBJ1-6,many,TGTGCCAGCAGCCAAATCTGGGGACAGGCGTATTCACCCCTCCACTTT,CASSQIWGQAYSPLHF
TRBD1,TRBV15,TRBJ2-7,-,TGCGCCACCAGCGGAGAGGGAGGGACAGGGGGCTACGAGCAGTACTTC,CATSGEGGTGGYEQYF
TRBD1,TRBV24-1,TRBJ2-1,many,TGTGCCACCAGTGATCCCGGGACAGGCGGCTATGAGCAGTTCTTC,CATSDPGTGGYEQFF
TRBD1,TRBV12-3/TRBV12-4,TRBJ1-5,many,TGTGCCAGCAGTCGGACAGGGGATAGCAATCAGCCCCAGCATTTT,CASSRTGDSNQPQHF
-,TRBV9,TRBJ2-4,many,TGTGCCAGCAGCGTAGAGGGACTAGCCAAAAACATTCAGTACTTC,CASSVEGLAKNIQYF
-,TRBV2,TRBJ1-1,many,TGTGCCAGCAGTGAAATAGGGGGAATGAACACTGAAGCTTTCTTT,CASSEIGGMNTEAFF
TRBD1,TRBV24-1,TRBJ2-5,many,TGTGCCACCAGTGATAGGACAGGTCAAGAGACCCAGTACTTC,CATSDRTGQETQYF
TRBD1,TRBV5-1,TRBJ1-1,many,TGCGCCAGCAGCCCATACAGGGGGCGGGACACTGAAGCTTTCTTT,CASSPYRGRDTEAFF
-,TRBV5-6,TRBJ2-5,many,TGTGCCAGCAGCTTCCAGCAGGGAGATGAGACCCAGTACTTC,CASSFQQGDETQYF
-,TRBV2,TRBJ2-5,-,TGTGCCAGCAAAGTTCGGGAATCCCAAGAGACCCAGTACTTC,CASKVRESQETQYF
-,TRBV6-1,TRBJ1-5,few,TGTGCCAGCACCTTCCCCCGGATGGGGGCCACAAATCAGCCCCAGCATTTT,CASTFPRMGATNQPQHF
-,TRBV4-3,TRBJ2-7,many,TGCGCCAGCAGCCGACTTAGGGGCGCAGGTTACGAGCAGTACTTC,CASSRLRGAGYEQYF
-,TRBV6-5,TRBJ1-1,many,TGTGCCAGCAGTTACCGGGGGATGAACACTGAAGCTTTCTTT,CASSYRGMNTEAFF
TRBD1,TRBV7-8,TRBJ1-3,many,TGTGCCGTACAGGGGGCTGGAAACACCATATATTTT,CAVQGAGNTIYF
TRBD2,TRBV25-1,TRBJ2-3,-,TGTGCCAGCAGTGAATCCTCAAGCGGGGGCACAGATACGCAGTATTTT,CASSESSSGGTDTQYF
-,TRBV10-3,TRBJ1-3,-,TGTGCCATCAGTGAGTCCGGAAACACCATATATTTT,CAISESGNTIYF
TRBD2,TRBV20-1,TRBJ2-7,-,TGCAGTGCTACCACTAGCGGGGGGCCCTACGAGCAGTACTTC,CSATTSGGPYEQYF
-,TRBV4-1,TRBJ1-1,many,TGCGCCAGCAGCCAAAAAGGGAACACTGAAGCTTTCTTT,CASSQKGNTEAFF
TRBD1,TRBV6-5,TRBJ1-3,many,TGTGCCAGCAGTTACGGCGGGACAGGGGTTGGAAACACCATATATTTT,CASSYGGTGVGNTIYF
TRBD1,TRBV12-5,TRBJ1-1,-,TGTGCTAGTGGTTTTTTTGGGACGCCCCTCACCGGGACAGCTGTGAACACTGAAGCTTTCTTT,CASGFFGTPLTGTAVNTEAFF
TRBD1,TRBV24-1,TRBJ2-4,many,TGTGCCACCAGTGAGGGGACAGGGGCGGTAGGCATTCAGTACTTC,CATSEGTGAVGIQYF
TRBD2,TRBV28,TRBJ2-7,few,TGTGCCAGCAGTTTAGAACTAGCGGGGGACTACGAGCAGTACTTC,CASSLELAGDYEQYF
-,TRBV7-9,TRBJ1-5,many,TGTGCCAGCAGCCACTCCCGGCAGACTAATCAGCCCCAGCATTTT,CASSHSRQTNQPQHF
-,TRBV9,TRBJ1-2,few,TGTGCCAGCAGCGTTGGGGGACGGAGTACTGGCTACACCTTC,CASSVGGRSTGYTF
TRBD1,TRBV19,TRBJ1-1,-,TGTGCCAGTAGTCCAACAGGGGTTGGTGAAGCTTTCTTT,CASSPTGVGEAFF
TRBD1,TRBV10-3,TRBJ1-2,many,TGTGCCATCACCCAAGGGGGACAGGGGAACTATGGCTACACCTTC,CAITQGGQGNYGYTF
-,TRBV5-1,TRBJ2-1,-,TGCGCCAGCAGCTTGGCCGGGGAAGGGTCCTACAATGAGCAGTTCTTC,CASSLAGEGSYNEQFF
-,TRBV5-1,TRBJ2-3,many,TGCGCCAGCAGCTTGGGGGCGGGCGCCCTCGTCGGTACGCAGTATTTT,CASSLGAGALVGTQYF
TRBD1,TRBV19,TRBJ1-1,many,TGTGCCAGTATCCGAAACAGGGGAACTGAAGCTTTCTTT,CASIRNRGTEAFF